This T cell receptor (beta chain) emerged from a study of response to subunit inactivated influenza vaccine. Study results and caveats: Few new T cells, the authors suggested, are recruited by each seasonal influenza vaccination.

MiXCR, applied by TCRdb to the RT-PCR reads, yields one record per CDR3 protein. The data show over 150,000 distinct CDR3 sequences, around 11% seen once. This clonotype showed up just a few times. The antigen remains unidentified. From germline, CDR1 is SGHRS and CDR2 YFSETQ. Trimming stripped 2 bases from V and 5 bases from J, with 14 bases between. The CDR3 sequence is 15 residues long. Sequencing used CD8+ T cells sorted from PBMCs, obtained around 25 months after vaccination. The TCR originated in a man in his fifties or sixties who received an inactivated influenza vaccine. The V gene is TRBV5-1, the J gene TRBJ2-1; D not certain. CDR3 amino acids: CASSFFELHDNEQFF. DNA of the CDR3: TGCGCCAGCAGCTTTTTCGAACTGCACGACAATGAGCAGTTCTTC. Variable domain in full (rest from reference TRBV5-1 and TRBJ2-1): KAGVTQTPRYLIKTRGQQVTLSCSPISGHRSVSWYQQTPGQGLQFLFEYFSETQRNKGNFPGRFSGRQFSNSRSEMNVSTLELGDSALYLCASSFFELHDNEQFFGPGTRLTVL.